This is a list of T cell receptor beta chains from one sample in a study of Graves' ophthalmopathy and Graves' hyperthyroidism. TCRdb ran MiXCR on the multiplex PCR reads and lists one entry per CDR3 protein. The table lists hundreds of thousands of distinct CDR3 sequences, approximately 15% of them singletons. Sequencing was done on a sample of blood. These receptors were taken from a woman aged 25 to 45 with Graves' ophthalmopathy. CDR3s include the opening cysteine and the closing phenylalanine or tryptophan. A D gene is named only where the DNA matches it firmly. A clone size is listed for some rows: how often the clone was seen (once, few, many), or a class if it is expanded.

CDR3nt: TGTGCCAGCAGTGCCCAGGGACTGACTGAAGCTTTCTTT
CDR3aa: CASSAQGLTEAFF
abundance: many
j_gene: TRBJ1-1
d_gene: .
v_gene: TRBV2

CDR3nt: TGTGCCAGCAGTTACCCGGACCAGCCCCAGCATTTT
CDR3aa: CASSYPDQPQHF
abundance: many
j_gene: TRBJ1-5
d_gene: .
v_gene: TRBV12-3/TRBV12-4

CDR3nt: TGCGCCAGCAGCCAAGTGGACAGGGGGTGGTATGGCTACACCTTC
CDR3aa: CASSQVDRGWYGYTF
abundance: many
j_gene: TRBJ1-2
d_gene: TRBD1
v_gene: TRBV4-1

CDR3nt: TGCGCCAGCAGCTTGGAAGGGGGACTCAATCAGCCCCAGCATTTT
CDR3aa: CASSLEGGLNQPQHF
abundance: many
j_gene: TRBJ1-5
d_gene: .
v_gene: TRBV5-1

CDR3nt: TGCAGCGTTCCGAGACAGGGGGCAAACTATGGCTACACCTTC
CDR3aa: CSVPRQGANYGYTF
abundance: .
j_gene: TRBJ1-2
d_gene: TRBD1
v_gene: TRBV29-1

CDR3nt: TGTGCCAGCAGCATATCCGGGACAGGGAGGAATACGCAGTATTTT
CDR3aa: CASSISGTGRNTQYF
abundance: .
j_gene: TRBJ2-3
d_gene: TRBD1
v_gene: TRBV9

CDR3nt: TGTGCCAGCCGAAGTAATTCGGGAAACACCATATATTTT
CDR3aa: CASRSNSGNTIYF
abundance: many
j_gene: TRBJ1-3
d_gene: .
v_gene: TRBV2

CDR3nt: TGCAGTGCTATGGGGACCCAAGAGACCCAGTACTTC
CDR3aa: CSAMGTQETQYF
abundance: many
j_gene: TRBJ2-5
d_gene: .
v_gene: TRBV20-1

CDR3nt: TGTGCCAGCACTCCCCGAGGAGTAGAAGGTGGCTACACCTTC
CDR3aa: CASTPRGVEGGYTF
abundance: many
j_gene: TRBJ1-2
d_gene: .
v_gene: TRBV6-1

CDR3nt: TGTGCCTGGAGTTGGGACAGGGCAGCTGAAGCTTTCTTT
CDR3aa: CAWSWDRAAEAFF
abundance: many
j_gene: TRBJ1-1
d_gene: TRBD1
v_gene: TRBV30

CDR3nt: TGTGCCAGCAGTTACGGGAGGGTCTATGGCTACACCTTC
CDR3aa: CASSYGRVYGYTF
abundance: many
j_gene: TRBJ1-2
d_gene: .
v_gene: TRBV6-5

CDR3nt: TGTGGGGCCGCCTGGGCAGACACCATATATTTT
CDR3aa: CGAAWADTIYF
abundance: many
j_gene: TRBJ1-3
d_gene: .
v_gene: TRBV30

CDR3nt: TGTGCCAGCAGCTCAGGACCACACGGCGACACTGAAGCTTTCTTT
CDR3aa: CASSSGPHGDTEAFF
abundance: many
j_gene: TRBJ1-1
d_gene: .
v_gene: TRBV7-2

CDR3nt: TGTGCCAGCAGCGCTGGCCGGGCTAACACCGGGGAGCTGTTTTTT
CDR3aa: CASSAGRANTGELFF
abundance: .
j_gene: TRBJ2-2
d_gene: .
v_gene: TRBV6-1

CDR3nt: TGTGCCAGCAGACGGGACACCAATCAGCCCCAGCATTTT
CDR3aa: CASRRDTNQPQHF
abundance: .
j_gene: TRBJ1-5
d_gene: .
v_gene: TRBV28

CDR3nt: TGTGCCAGCAGACACGACGCCGAAGGGTCTAGGAGGGAGCAGTACTTC
CDR3aa: CASRHDAEGSRREQYF
abundance: many
j_gene: TRBJ2-7
d_gene: .
v_gene: TRBV5-6

CDR3nt: TGTGCCAGTAGTCCGCCGGGGAGCTCCTATAATTCACCCCTCCACTTT
CDR3aa: CASSPPGSSYNSPLHF
abundance: many
j_gene: TRBJ1-6
d_gene: .
v_gene: TRBV19

CDR3nt: TGTGCCAGCAGCTTTGAGAGGCACCCCTACGAGCAGTACTTC
CDR3aa: CASSFERHPYEQYF
abundance: many
j_gene: TRBJ2-7
d_gene: .
v_gene: TRBV11-2

CDR3nt: TGTGCCAGCAGTTACACGGGGGACAGGCCCAAGTACTTC
CDR3aa: CASSYTGDRPKYF
abundance: many
j_gene: TRBJ2-4
d_gene: TRBD1
v_gene: TRBV6-5

CDR3nt: TGTGCCAGCACCACATCTCAGGGGAGGGAGACCCAGTACTTC
CDR3aa: CASTTSQGRETQYF
abundance: .
j_gene: TRBJ2-5
d_gene: .
v_gene: TRBV12-3/TRBV12-4

CDR3nt: TGTGCCAGCAGTGAAGCGAACCGGCAGCCCCAGCATTTT
CDR3aa: CASSEANRQPQHF
abundance: many
j_gene: TRBJ1-5
d_gene: .
v_gene: TRBV6-1

CDR3nt: TGTGCCAGCAGTGGGACTAGCTCCGCGGAGACCCAGTACTTC
CDR3aa: CASSGTSSAETQYF
abundance: many
j_gene: TRBJ2-5
d_gene: TRBD2
v_gene: TRBV12-3/TRBV12-4

CDR3nt: TGTGCCAGCAGTCCCCCGGACACCCTCTACGAGCAGTACTTC
CDR3aa: CASSPPDTLYEQYF
abundance: many
j_gene: TRBJ2-7
d_gene: .
v_gene: TRBV27

CDR3nt: TGTGCCAGCAGCTTAGGGCCCCTTCCCGGCTACGAGCAGTACTTC
CDR3aa: CASSLGPLPGYEQYF
abundance: many
j_gene: TRBJ2-7
d_gene: .
v_gene: TRBV7-2

CDR3nt: TGTGCCAGCACTAGGACAGCCGGCTCCTACGAGCAGTACTTC
CDR3aa: CASTRTAGSYEQYF
abundance: many
j_gene: TRBJ2-7
d_gene: .
v_gene: TRBV2

CDR3nt: TGTGCCAGCAGTTACAGCGGGGGAGGCACCGGGGAGCTGTTTTTT
CDR3aa: CASSYSGGGTGELFF
abundance: .
j_gene: TRBJ2-2
d_gene: TRBD2
v_gene: TRBV7-3

CDR3nt: TGTGCCTGGAGTGTGAAGAGTTCCTACGAGCAGTACTTC
CDR3aa: CAWSVKSSYEQYF
abundance: many
j_gene: TRBJ2-7
d_gene: .
v_gene: TRBV30

CDR3nt: TGTGCCAGCTGGATTGACGGCAATCAGCCCCAGCATTTT
CDR3aa: CASWIDGNQPQHF
abundance: .
j_gene: TRBJ1-5
d_gene: .
v_gene: TRBV28

CDR3nt: TGTGCCAGCAGTTACCTCACTAGCGGGAGCAGAGGCTACGAGCAGTACTTC
CDR3aa: CASSYLTSGSRGYEQYF
abundance: many
j_gene: TRBJ2-7
d_gene: TRBD2
v_gene: TRBV6-5

CDR3nt: TGTGCCAGCAGTTACTCGGGACAGGGGAGCTATGGCTACACCTTC
CDR3aa: CASSYSGQGSYGYTF
abundance: .
j_gene: TRBJ1-2
d_gene: TRBD1
v_gene: TRBV6-5

CDR3nt: TGCAGTGCTAGAGATCACCGACGAGCCAAAAACATTCAGTACTTC
CDR3aa: CSARDHRRAKNIQYF
abundance: .
j_gene: TRBJ2-4
d_gene: .
v_gene: TRBV20-1

CDR3nt: TGTGCCAGCAGACAGGGTTGGAACACCGGGGAGCTGTTTTTT
CDR3aa: CASRQGWNTGELFF
abundance: many
j_gene: TRBJ2-2
d_gene: .
v_gene: TRBV27

CDR3nt: TGTGCCACCAGCAGAGTGGGACTAGCGGAGACCCAGTACTTC
CDR3aa: CATSRVGLAETQYF
abundance: .
j_gene: TRBJ2-5
d_gene: TRBD2
v_gene: TRBV15

CDR3nt: TGTGCCAGCTCACCACCCAGCGGGAGGGTCACCGGGGAGCTGTTTTTT
CDR3aa: CASSPPSGRVTGELFF
abundance: many
j_gene: TRBJ2-2
d_gene: TRBD2
v_gene: TRBV18

CDR3nt: TGTGCCAGCAGTGAAATGGGGGGGACGAATTCACCCCTCCACTTT
CDR3aa: CASSEMGGTNSPLHF
abundance: many
j_gene: TRBJ1-6
d_gene: .
v_gene: TRBV6-1

CDR3nt: TGTGCCAGCAGTGATAGGGCTAGCGGGGGGTCCCTGGCGACCCAGTACTTC
CDR3aa: CASSDRASGGSLATQYF
abundance: .
j_gene: TRBJ2-5
d_gene: TRBD2
v_gene: TRBV2

CDR3nt: TGTGCCAGCAGCTCCGAAACCGCGACAGGGGGCTTCGGAAACACCATATATTTT
CDR3aa: CASSSETATGGFGNTIYF
abundance: many
j_gene: TRBJ1-3
d_gene: TRBD1
v_gene: TRBV11-1

CDR3nt: TGTGCCAGCAGCCAGGCCCAGGGGAACACTGAAGCTTTCTTT
CDR3aa: CASSQAQGNTEAFF
abundance: .
j_gene: TRBJ1-1
d_gene: .
v_gene: TRBV4-2

CDR3nt: TGTGCCTGGACAGGGGACACCTACACCGGGGAGCTGTTTTTT
CDR3aa: CAWTGDTYTGELFF
abundance: many
j_gene: TRBJ2-2
d_gene: .
v_gene: TRBV30

CDR3nt: TGTGCCAGCAGCTTAGTAGGAGTATCCAATCAGCCCCAGCATTTT
CDR3aa: CASSLVGVSNQPQHF
abundance: many
j_gene: TRBJ1-5
d_gene: .
v_gene: TRBV7-2

CDR3nt: TGTGCCAGCAGTTTCAACAGTAATCTAGCCAAAAACATTAAGTACTTC
CDR3aa: CASSFNSNLAKNIKYF
abundance: many
j_gene: TRBJ2-4
d_gene: .
v_gene: TRBV27